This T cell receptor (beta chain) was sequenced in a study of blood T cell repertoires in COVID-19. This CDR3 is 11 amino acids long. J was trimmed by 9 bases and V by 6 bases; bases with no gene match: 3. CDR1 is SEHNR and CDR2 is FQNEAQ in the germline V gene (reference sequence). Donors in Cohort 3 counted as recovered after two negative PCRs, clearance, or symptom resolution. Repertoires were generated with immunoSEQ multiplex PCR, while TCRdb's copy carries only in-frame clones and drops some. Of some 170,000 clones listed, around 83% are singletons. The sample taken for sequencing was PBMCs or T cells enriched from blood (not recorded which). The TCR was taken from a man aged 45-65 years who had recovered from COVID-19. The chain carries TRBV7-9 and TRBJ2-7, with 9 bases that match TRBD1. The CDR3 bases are TGTGCCAGCAGTTCGGACAGGGGGCAGTACTTC. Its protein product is CASSSDRGQYF.